The 24 T cell receptor beta chains presented below share a single source sample, sequenced in a study of T cells in Graves' hyperthyroidism and ophthalmopathy. RNA transcripts provided the source from which TCR beta CDR3 regions were amplified. In the first-round RT-PCR of the TCR CDR3, the HTBI primer set was used. TCRdb used MiXCR to reprocess the multiplex PCR reads, holding one entry per CDR3 protein. The table shows fewer than 400,000 distinct CDR3 sequences, with roughly an eighth occurring only once. Specimen: blood. Receptors were obtained from a man aged 45-65 years with Graves' ophthalmopathy.

This clonotype was counted many times. V and J are TRBV28 and TRBJ1-1; TRBD1 matches at 7 bases. CDR1 is MDHEN and CDR2 is SYDVKM in the germline V gene. J lost 1 base, V lost 2 bases, and 1 base had no gene match. The CDR3 covers 14 residues. The CDR3 sequence: CASSLPGGNTEAFF. In nucleotides, the CDR3 is TGTGCCAGCAGTTTACCAGGGGGGAACACTGAAGCTTTCTTT.

This clonotype was seen ten or more times. The chain uses TRBV6-1 and TRBJ2-5; 9 bases are a match to TRBD1. This CDR3 is built from 13 residues. In germline, CDR1 is MNHNS, CDR2 SASEGT. Trimming at V came to 6 bases and at J to 5 bases, leaving 4 bases not matched to a gene. CDR3 sequence reads: CASRITGGETQYF. The CDR3 DNA is TGTGCCAGCAGGATCACAGGGGGCGAGACCCAGTACTTC.

The rearrangement joins TRBV28 to TRBJ2-2, with D possibly being TRBD2 (6 bases). The CDR3 has 15 amino acids. The V and J ends lost 3 bases and 6 bases respectively, with 14 bases between them. Germline lookup yields CDR1 MDHEN and CDR2 SYDVKM. The CDR3 region has the DNA TGTGCCAGCAGTTTCTTTCGGGGGATATCCGGGGAGCTGTTTTTT. As protein: CASSFFRGISGELFF.

The chain links TRBV29-1 to TRBJ1-2, with D perhaps matching TRBD1 (6 bases). The CDR3 contains 14 residues. V was trimmed by 2 bases and J by 8 bases, leaving 18 bases between them. Germline CDR1 SQVTM, CDR2 ANQGSEA. The CDR3 DNA sequence: TGCAGCGTTGAAATCCTTGGGGGGGCGGGGGGCTACACCTTC. This gives the protein CSVEILGGAGGYTF.

The chain links TRBV10-3 to TRBJ2-6; D remains ambiguous. Looked up from germline, CDR1 is ENHRY and CDR2 is SYGVKD. V was shortened by 3 bases and J by 1 base, with 4 bases between the two germline ends. The CDR3 has 14 residues. CDR3 coding DNA: TGTGCCATCAGTGACTATTCTGGGGCCAACGTCCTGACTTTC. Translation: CAISDYSGANVLTF.

This clonotype was counted at least ten times. The CDR3 protein is CASSSGEVNEQFF. The CDR3 region has the DNA TGTGCCAGCAGCTCTGGGGAGGTCAATGAGCAGTTCTTC. The V call is TRBV7-8, the J call TRBJ2-1; tentatively, D is TRBD2 (6 bases). Trimming cost V 4 bases and J 6 bases, with 10 bases left between them. The germline V gene has CDR1 SGHVS and CDR2 FQNEAQ. The CDR3 has 13 residues.

This clonotype was recorded many times. The V and J genes are TRBV14 and TRBJ2-3; D possibly corresponds to TRBD2 (5 bases). The germline V gene has CDR1 SGHDN and CDR2 FVKESK. The CDR3 totals 15 residues. The ends were cut back, 0 bases at V and 2 bases at J, with 9 bases in the middle. The CDR3 sequence: CASSQEGLATDTQYF. CDR3 in DNA: TGTGCCAGCAGCCAAGAAGGGCTAGCCACAGATACGCAGTATTTT. The entire variable domain, with the rest obtained from reference TRBV14 and TRBJ2-3, is as follows: EAGVTQFPSHSVIEKGQTVTLRCDPISGHDNLYWYRRVMGKEIKFLLHFVKESKQDESGMPNNRFLAERTGGTYSTLKVQPAELEDSGVYFCASSQEGLATDTQYFGPGTRLTVL.

This clonotype has a single count. The V and J genes are TRBV5-1 and TRBJ2-3, with 11 bases matching TRBD2. The CDR3 is 16 amino acids. The germline CDR1 and CDR2 sequences are SGHRS and YFSETQ. The junction had 4 bases not matched to a gene; V was cut back by 0 bases and J by 4 bases. CDR3 bases: TGCGCCAGCAGCTTGGACACTAGCGGGAGTGCAGATACGCAGTATTTT. This sequence encodes CASSLDTSGSADTQYF. Variable domain in full (rest from reference TRBV5-1 and TRBJ2-3): KAGVTQTPRYLIKTRGQQVTLSCSPISGHRSVSWYQQTPGQGLQFLFEYFSETQRNKGNFPGRFSGRQFSNSRSEMNVSTLELGDSALYLCASSLDTSGSADTQYFGPGTRLTVL.

This clonotype was detected only a few times. The J gene is TRBJ1-2, the V gene TRBV19; D unresolved. Trimming removed 6 bases from V and 4 bases from J, with 12 bases in between. CDR3 length equals 13 residues. CDR1 and CDR2 from the germline V gene are LNHDA and SQIVND (reference sequence). The CDR3 spells CASSPNGVYGYTF. The CDR3 DNA is TGTGCCAGTAGCCCAAATGGGGTCTATGGCTACACCTTC.

This clonotype was recorded many times. The chain employs TRBV5-8 and TRBJ2-1, with D possibly being TRBD2 (8 bases). The V and J ends lost 4 bases and 8 bases respectively, with 22 bases between them. CDR1 and CDR2 from the germline V gene are SGHTS and YDEGEE. The CDR3 covers 16 residues. CDR3 region: CASSGTRGLGGDEQFF. Written as DNA, the CDR3 is TGTGCCAGCAGCGGAACTAGGGGACTAGGGGGCGATGAGCAGTTCTTC.

This clonotype was counted many times. The V gene is TRBV13, the J gene TRBJ2-1, with TRBD2 matching over 7 bases. The V gene's germline CDR1 is PRHDT and CDR2 FYEKMQ (reference sequence). The CDR3 spans 16 residues. Germline trimming cut 0 bases from V and 2 bases from J; bases unmatched to any gene: 4. DNA of the CDR3: TGTGCCAGCAGCTTAGGGGCGGGAGTGGCCTACAATGAGCAGTTCTTC. It yields the protein CASSLGAGVAYNEQFF.

Many counts were recorded for this clonotype. This chain links TRBV20-1 with TRBJ2-5, with D possibly matching TRBD2 (5 bases). This CDR3 has 13 amino acids. Germline assignment: CDR1 DFQATT and CDR2 SNEGSKA (reference sequence). Trimming removed 6 bases from V and 3 bases from J, with 14 bases in between. CDR3: CSAKNLAEETQYF. DNA of the CDR3: TGCAGTGCAAAGAATCTAGCTGAAGAGACCCAGTACTTC.

The chain carries TRBV6-1 and TRBJ2-3; TRBD2 matches 7 bases. J lost 2 bases, V lost 5 bases, and 13 bases had no gene match. The CDR3 is 17 residues long. The germline V gene has CDR1 MNHNS and CDR2 SASEGT. The CDR3 nucleotides are TGTGCCAGCAGTCCCTTCGGCGGGAGTACCCCCACAGATACGCAGTATTTT. Translating it yields CASSPFGGSTPTDTQYF.

At least ten counts were recorded for this clonotype. The rearrangement joins TRBV2 to TRBJ2-5; the D gene could be TRBD1 or TRBD2 (5 bases each). Germline CDR1 SNHLY, CDR2 FYNNEI. CDR3 size: 14 residues. V gave up 7 bases and J gave up 4 bases, with 16 bases separating them. The CDR3 spells CASNAREGRETQYF. CDR3 nucleotide sequence: TGTGCCAGCAATGCTCGCGAGGGACGAGAGACCCAGTACTTC. Supplemented by reference TRBV2 and TRBJ2-5, the full variable domain reads EPEVTQTPSHQVTQMGQEVILRCVPISNHLYFYWYRQILGQKVEFLVSFYNNEISEKSEIFDDQFSVERPDGSNFTLKIRSTKLEDSAMYFCASNAREGRETQYFGPGTRLLVL.

This clonotype has more than one count but fewer than ten. The chain is built from TRBV13 and TRBJ2-3; D may match TRBD1 or TRBD2 (5 bases each). The CDR3 has 17 amino acids. Trimming left V 5 bases short and J 2 bases short, with 20 bases between. CDR1 is PRHDT, CDR2 FYEKMQ, per germline (reference sequence). The CDR3 protein is CASSHRTPGPNTDTQYF. CDR3 nucleotide sequence: TGTGCCAGCAGCCATAGGACTCCGGGACCTAACACAGATACGCAGTATTTT.

The sample holds many counts of this clonotype. V and J are TRBV3-1 and TRBJ2-3; 8 nucleotides align to TRBD1. V shed 3 bases and J 1 base; nucleotides not matched to a gene: 18. The germline gives CDR1 LGHDT, CDR2 YNNKEL (reference sequence). The CDR3 is 20 amino acids. The CDR3 reads CASSQPAGQGSIWGTDTQYF. CDR3 in DNA: TGTGCCAGCAGCCAGCCGGCTGGACAGGGAAGCATTTGGGGCACAGATACGCAGTATTTT.

This clonotype was recorded a few times. This rearrangement joins TRBV28 to TRBJ2-7, with D perhaps matching TRBD1 (6 bases). CDR1 and CDR2 (germline): MDHEN, SYDVKM. Trimming took 6 bases from V and 5 from J, leaving 11 bases between them. This CDR3 region has 12 residues. For the CDR3, the DNA is TGTGCCAGCAGACCACAGGGTAACGAGCAGTACTTC. Residues: CASRPQGNEQYF.

This clonotype was counted many times. The rearrangement uses TRBV6-2 or TRBV6-3 and TRBJ2-3; weak D call: TRBD2 (5 bases). This CDR3 spans 13 amino acids. The V end was cut by 6 bases, the J end by 0 bases, with 7 bases between. CDR1 is MNHEY and CDR2 is SVGEGT in the germline V gene. The CDR3 spells CASRRVSTDTQYF. The DNA for the CDR3 is TGTGCCAGCAGGCGGGTTAGCACAGATACGCAGTATTTT.

This clonotype was recorded at least ten times. The chain recombines TRBV3-1 with TRBJ1-5, with 9 bases lining up with TRBD1. Trimming removed 5 bases from V and 3 bases from J; junction bases left unmatched: 5. Looked up from germline, CDR1 is LGHDT and CDR2 is YNNKEL (reference sequence). This CDR3 has 15 amino acids. CDR3 nucleotide sequence: TGTGCCAGCAGCTTACAGGGGGCCGACAATCAGCCCCAGCATTTT. This translates into CASSLQGADNQPQHF.

V is TRBV9 and J is TRBJ2-1; 11 bases agree with TRBD2. The CDR3 totals 15 residues. With V trimmed by 2 bases and J by 8 bases, 6 bases remained unmatched. Per the germline V gene, CDR1 is SGDLS and CDR2 is YYNGEE. CDR3 in amino acids: CASSVRLAGLHEQFF. CDR3 bases: TGTGCCAGCAGCGTGAGACTAGCGGGACTACATGAGCAGTTCTTC. The full variable domain, completed using reference TRBV9 and TRBJ2-1, is DSGVTQTPKHLITATGQRVTLRCSPRSGDLSVYWYQQSLDQGLQFLIQYYNGEERAKGNILERFSAQQFPDLHSELNLSSLELGDSALYFCASSVRLAGLHEQFFGPGTRLTVL.

This clonotype was found many times. The CDR3 region has the DNA TGTGCCAGTAGTTCCTCCCACCCGCCCGGTAATGAAGCTTTCTTT. Its translation: CASSSSHPPGNEAFF. This chain joins TRBV19 and TRBJ1-1; D is unclear. Between the trimmed V and J ends, which lost 5 bases and 7 bases, there was a span of 20 bases. This CDR3 region has 15 residues. Germline CDR1 reads LNHDA; CDR2 reads SQIVND (reference sequence).

This clonotype was recorded at least ten times. This chain connects TRBV28 to TRBJ2-7; the D gene is possibly TRBD1 (5 bases). Germline CDR1 reads MDHEN; CDR2 reads SYDVKM. V was clipped by 8 bases and J by 3 bases, with 14 bases between them. This CDR3 comprises 13 residues. CDR3: CASSPGQNYEQYF. The CDR3 nucleotides are TGTGCCAGCTCCCCTGGACAAAACTACGAGCAGTACTTC.

This clonotype was counted many times. The V call is TRBV20-1, the J call TRBJ2-7; perhaps TRBD2 as D (7 bases). V lost 0 bases and J 1 base, leaving 16 bases between the germline ends. CDR1 DFQATT and CDR2 SNEGSKA come from the germline V gene (reference sequence). This CDR3 contains 16 residues. CDR3 DNA: TGCAGTGCTAGAGATCCGGGGGGTGACAGGTCCTACGAGCAGTACTTC. Its protein is CSARDPGGDRSYEQYF.

This clonotype was counted many times. The CDR3: CSARGTNTYEQYF. The CDR3 DNA reads as TGCAGTGCTAGAGGGACTAACACCTACGAGCAGTACTTC. The chain uses TRBV20-1 and TRBJ2-7; TRBD2 might be the D (6 bases). V gave up 1 base and J gave up 2 bases, with 9 bases separating them. This CDR3 has 13 amino acids. The germline gives CDR1 DFQATT, CDR2 SNEGSKA (reference sequence).